The 25 T cell receptor beta chains below were found in one sample sequenced in a study of identifying expanded T cells in peripheral blood. Clones were sequenced by immunoSEQ multiplex PCR, and TCRdb holds only the in-frame ones, with some missing. This repertoire shows 80,000 to 90,000 clones, around 85% found once; its top ten account for 5.6%. Sequencing used blood. The receptors originated from a person between 18 and 75 years old in good health.

The CDR3 DNA reads as TGTGCCAGCAGTGAAGCGGGAGGGGCCCACTATGGCTACACCTTC. Amino acid sequence: CASSEAGGAHYGYTF. The rearrangement uses TRBV6-1 and TRBJ1-2; TRBD1 might be the D (5 bases). Per the germline V gene, CDR1 is MNHNS and CDR2 is SASEGT. V was shortened by 0 bases and J by 3 bases, with 11 bases between the two germline ends. The CDR3 has 15 residues.

The chain carries TRBV4-3 and TRBJ1-1, with TRBD1 as a possible D gene (6 bases). V shed 1 base and J shed 1 base, with 22 bases lying between them. Germline CDR1 reads LGHNA; CDR2 reads YSLEER. The CDR3 loop spans 19 amino acids. Here the CDR3 reads CASSQGTGTWGPGNTEAFF. For the CDR3, the DNA is TGCGCCAGCAGCCAAGGTACAGGGACTTGGGGTCCTGGGAACACTGAAGCTTTCTTT.

In this sample, this clone turned up a few times. The chain is built from TRBV6-5 and TRBJ1-2, with 8 nucleotides matching TRBD1. Trimming took 7 bases from V and 4 from J; bases not matched to a gene: 2. This CDR3 has 12 residues. Per the germline V gene, CDR1 is MNHEY and CDR2 is SVGAGI. The DNA for the CDR3 is TGTGCCAGCAACGGACAGGGCTATGGCTACACCTTC. It codes for CASNGQGYGYTF.

The DNA of the CDR3 is TGTGCCAGCAGTGAGGTAGGGAAGTTTGAGCAGTACTTC. The encoded protein is CASSEVGKFEQYF. The chain recombines TRBV2 with TRBJ2-7; D is undetermined. The germline V gene encodes CDR1 SNHLY and CDR2 FYNNEI. This CDR3 has 13 amino acids. Trimming pared 3 bases from V and 7 bases from J, leaving 13 bases between. Together with reference TRBV2 and TRBJ2-7, the CDR3 gives the full variable domain: EPEVTQTPSHQVTQMGQEVILRCVPISNHLYFYWYRQILGQKVEFLVSFYNNEISEKSEIFDDQFSVERPDGSNFTLKIRSTKLEDSAMYFCASSEVGKFEQYFGPGTRLTVT.

The V gene is TRBV4-1, the J gene TRBJ1-4; TRBD1 might be the D (5 bases). Germline CDR1 reads MGHRA; CDR2 reads YSYEKL. V lost 0 bases, J lost 4 bases, and 9 bases lay in between. This CDR3 spans 15 amino acids. The CDR3 region is CASSQDREGNEKLFF. The CDR3 DNA reads as TGCGCCAGCAGCCAAGACAGGGAGGGTAATGAAAAACTGTTTTTT.

This rearrangement joins TRBV15 to TRBJ1-2; D possibly corresponds to TRBD1 (5 bases). Germline V gene lookup returns CDR1 LNHNV and CDR2 YYDKDF (reference sequence). V was shortened by 6 bases and J by 4 bases, with 12 bases between the two germline ends. The CDR3 contains 13 residues. CDR3: CATRPGRGYGYTF. DNA of the CDR3: TGTGCCACCAGGCCAGGGAGGGGCTATGGCTACACCTTC.

This clone has a handful of counts. The chain recombines TRBV9 with TRBJ1-6, with D possibly TRBD1 on 6 matching bases. Germline V gives CDR1 SGDLS, CDR2 YYNGEE. The CDR3 consists of 16 residues. V lost 2 bases, J lost 5 bases, and 14 bases lay in between. CDR3 sequence reads: CASSVGRGMDNSPLHF. In nucleotides, the CDR3 is TGTGCCAGCAGCGTGGGCAGGGGAATGGATAATTCACCCCTCCACTTT.

The rearrangement uses TRBV30 and TRBJ1-5; 8 bases are a match to TRBD1. V lost 0 bases to trimming and J lost 4 bases; unmatched junction nucleotides: 5. Germline assignment: CDR1 GTSNPN and CDR2 SVGIG (reference sequence). CDR3 size: 15 residues. The CDR3 DNA reads as TGTGCCTGGAGTGTAGGGACAGGAGCGAATCAGCCCCAGCATTTT. Its protein product is CAWSVGTGANQPQHF.

This clone appeared once. This chain joins TRBV27 and TRBJ2-6; D call uncertain. This CDR3 is built from 15 residues. Germline lookup yields CDR1 MNHEY and CDR2 SMNVEV (reference sequence). V was shortened by 0 bases and J by 3 bases, with 6 bases between the two germline ends. CDR3 in DNA: TGTGCCAGCAGTTTATCAGGGAATGGGGCCAACGTCCTGACTTTC. Translation gives CASSLSGNGANVLTF.

The J gene is TRBJ1-2, the V gene TRBV21-1; TRBD1 was called by the table and not checked on the DNA. TRBV21-1 is classified as a pseudogene. This CDR3 contains 15 residues. CDR3: CASSKGLPGQGGYTF. CDR3 nucleotides: TGTGCCAGCAGCAAAGGACTTCCAGGACAGGGAGGCTACACCTTC.

The CDR3 spells CASRGPGGSGNTIYF. CDR3 bases: TGTGCCAGCCGGGGGCCAGGGGGCTCTGGAAACACCATATATTTT. This chain connects TRBV6-6 to TRBJ1-3, with 7 bases lining up with TRBD1. The J segment lost 0 bases and the V segment lost 8 bases, leaving 7 bases of the junction unmatched. The CDR3 contains 15 residues. CDR1 and CDR2 from the germline V gene are MNHNY and SVGAGI (reference sequence).

This clone was found once. The chain combines TRBV7-9 with TRBJ1-1; D not certain. The CDR3 loop spans 14 amino acids. Germline CDR1 and CDR2: SEHNR and FQNEAQ (reference sequence). The V end was cut by 5 bases, the J end by 5 bases, with 15 bases between. The CDR3 DNA is TGTGCCAGCAGCCCTATCATGGGAGCGACTGAAGCTTTCTTT. Its protein is CASSPIMGATEAFF.

This chain connects TRBV2 to TRBJ2-5; D is ambiguous. With 3 bases removed from V and 7 bases from J, the gap between germline ends came to 12 bases. There are 13 residues in the CDR3. The germline V gene encodes CDR1 SNHLY and CDR2 FYNNEI. CDR3 bases: TGTGCCAGCAGTGATCAAGGCCTGGGGACCCAGTACTTC. Its translation: CASSDQGLGTQYF.

The chain is built from TRBV11-1 and TRBJ2-2; the D is unclear. Germline lookup yields CDR1 SGHAT and CDR2 FQDESV (reference sequence). This CDR3 is built from 12 residues. The V and J ends lost 4 bases and 6 bases respectively, with 6 bases between them. The CDR3 DNA follows: TGTGCCAGCAGCTATCTGGCCGGGGAGCTGTTTTTT. Translating gives CASSYLAGELFF.

V and J are TRBV7-9 and TRBJ1-2, with unresolved D. V gave up 3 bases and J gave up 6 bases, with 11 bases separating them. This CDR3 contains 13 residues. Germline V gene data show CDR1 as SEHNR and CDR2 as FQNEAQ (reference sequence). The CDR3 loop is CASSLAGLNGYTF. CDR3 nucleotide sequence: TGTGCCAGCAGCTTGGCAGGCCTCAATGGCTACACCTTC.

This clone has just a few counts. The chain recombines TRBV2 with TRBJ2-7, with D tentatively TRBD1 or TRBD2 (5 bases each). Trimming cost V 6 bases and J 6 bases, with 15 bases left between them. The CDR3 extends over 13 amino acids. Germline V gene lookup returns CDR1 SNHLY and CDR2 FYNNEI. The CDR3 nucleotides are TGTGCCAGCAGCCAAACGAGGGGCTCCGAGCAGTACTTC. This encodes CASSQTRGSEQYF.

V is TRBV5-1 and J is TRBJ2-3, with 9 bases that match TRBD1. CDR1 and CDR2 from the germline V gene are SGHRS and YFSETQ. This CDR3 contains 15 residues. V lost 0 bases, J lost 3 bases, and 2 bases stayed unmatched. The CDR3 reads CASSLEGQGTDTQYF. CDR3 nucleotide sequence: TGCGCCAGCAGCTTGGAAGGACAGGGGACAGATACGCAGTATTTT.

This clone was counted a few times. This chain connects TRBV29-1 to TRBJ2-2; D not certain. CDR1 and CDR2 from the germline V gene are SQVTM and ANQGSEA. This CDR3 contains 13 residues. The V gene lost 4 bases and the J gene lost 8 bases, with 14 bases spanning the gap. The DNA for the CDR3 is TGCAGCGTTGTCTTGTCCTTGGGAGGGGAGCTGTTTTTT. This gives the protein CSVVLSLGGELFF.

V is TRBV13 and J is TRBJ1-1; 8 nucleotides align to TRBD1. The V gene's germline CDR1 is PRHDT and CDR2 FYEKMQ (reference sequence). J gave up 1 base and V 2 bases, and 3 bases lay outside the gene matches. The CDR3 sequence is 15 residues long. DNA for the CDR3: TGTGCCAGCAGCTTACCCGGGACAGGGAACACTGAAGCTTTCTTT. It translates to CASSLPGTGNTEAFF.

J is TRBJ2-1 and V is TRBV7-2; unclear D gene. Germline CDR1 and CDR2: SGHTA and FQGNSA. The V end was cut by 3 bases, the J end by 6 bases, with 9 bases between. The CDR3 contains 13 residues. CDR3 residues: CASSFLQSNEQFF. In nucleotides, the CDR3 is TGTGCCAGCAGCTTTCTACAGAGCAATGAGCAGTTCTTC.

The V call is TRBV9, the J call TRBJ1-1; TRBD1 matches 7 bases. V shed 1 base and J 4 bases; nucleotides not matched to a gene: 1. Germline lookup yields CDR1 SGDLS and CDR2 YYNGEE. This CDR3 region has 13 residues. Here the CDR3 DNA reads TGTGCCAGCAGCGTATACAGGGGCACTGAAGCTTTCTTT. The encoded protein is CASSVYRGTEAFF.

The rearrangement uses TRBV2 and TRBJ1-1; D perhaps matches TRBD1 (6 bases). This CDR3 contains 13 residues. Germline V lookup: CDR1 SNHLY, CDR2 FYNNEI. Trimming left V 4 bases short and J 3 bases short, with 9 bases between. The CDR3 DNA reads TGTGCCAGCAGTGGGACAGAACACACTGAAGCTTTCTTT. This encodes CASSGTEHTEAFF.

V and J are TRBV18 and TRBJ2-7; D gene uncertain. Germline V gene sequence: CDR1 KGHSH, CDR2 LQKENI. V gave up 3 bases and J gave up 0 bases, with 9 bases separating them. The CDR3 has 14 residues. The CDR3 spells CASSPTTRSYEQYF. The CDR3 coding sequence is TGTGCCAGCTCACCCACGACCCGCTCCTACGAGCAGTACTTC.

V and J are TRBV30 and TRBJ2-7; 9 bases are shared with TRBD1. The CDR3 loop spans 16 amino acids. J gave up 1 base and V 2 bases, and 9 bases lay outside the gene matches. The germline gives CDR1 GTSNPN, CDR2 SVGIG (reference sequence). The CDR3 loop is CAWSPKSGTGSYEQYF. The CDR3 coding sequence is TGTGCCTGGAGTCCCAAATCCGGGACAGGGTCCTACGAGCAGTACTTC.

V is TRBV7-9 and J is TRBJ2-1; 8 positions agree with TRBD1. Trimming at V came to 7 bases and at J to 8 bases, leaving 13 bases not matched to a gene. The length of the CDR3 is 15 residues. Looked up from germline, CDR1 is SEHNR and CDR2 is FQNEAQ (reference sequence). The CDR3 nucleotides are TGTGCCAGCACCCGACAGGGGAACCTTCGCGATGAGCAGTTCTTC. This codes for CASTRQGNLRDEQFF.